The sequence of this T cell receptor beta chain was determined in a study of T cells in Graves' hyperthyroidism and ophthalmopathy. TCR beta CDR3 region amplification was performed from RNA transcripts. Carried out on the TCR CDR3, a first-round RT-PCR used the HTBI primer set. MiXCR, applied by TCRdb to the multiplex PCR reads, yields one record per CDR3 protein. There are more than 450,000 distinct CDR3 sequences in the sample; about 14% occur only once, and around 14% lies in the top ten. Sample: blood. The clonotype comes from a woman in her thirties or forties with Graves' hyperthyroidism.

The CDR3 sequence: CASSQVRATGNTIYF. The CDR3 region has the DNA TGTGCCAGCAGCCAAGTACGGGCAACTGGAAACACCATATATTTT. J is TRBJ1-3 and V is TRBV14; D gene unclear. Germline CDR1 and CDR2: SGHDN and FVKESK. This CDR3 is 15 amino acids long. Trimming shortened V by 1 base and J by 2 bases, and 9 bases separated the two germline ends.